Listed here is a single T cell receptor beta chain. What it recognizes is unknown. The entry originates in a study of shared clonotypes between healthy human individuals. Produced via immunoSEQ multiplex PCR; TCRdb's table is partial and in-frame only. The table lists around 320,000 clones, around 86% of them singletons. Trimming cost V 9 bases and J 3 bases, with 17 bases left between them. There are 14 residues in the CDR3. In germline, CDR1 is MNHNY, CDR2 SVGAGI (reference sequence). Study-level points and caveats: Rarefaction analysis demonstrated incomplete sorted-subset sequencing notwithstanding large depth. Larger estimated richness was generally recorded for naive subsets relative to memory subsets. For naive CD4 cells, approximately 4.7% of clonotypes were shared across a handful of donors.

The chain links TRBV6-6 to TRBJ1-1, with D hard to call. The clonotype was recovered from a man between 18 and 35 years old in good health. The sequencing sample was made of memory CD8+ T cells sorted from blood. The subset: CD45RO+ cells pooled with CCR7-negative TemRA cells. CDR3 protein: CASIGWEGDTEAFF. As DNA, the CDR3 is TGTGCCAGTATAGGGTGGGAGGGAGACACTGAAGCTTTCTTT.